The rows below give T cell receptor beta chains drawn from one sample of a study of cytomegalovirus exposure and HLA in healthy donors. The repertoire was sequenced with immunoSEQ multiplex PCR; TCRdb's copy has only in-frame clones and lacks some. This sample has approximately 120,000 clones, with around 80% found just once. Sequencing was done on a sample of PBMCs. Receptor source: a woman younger than 45 in good health and CMV-seronegative. Both conserved end residues are part of each CDR3. D genes are given only for firm matches. A row's size may be missing; if present it is once, few, many or a size class.

clone_size: .
j_call: TRBJ1-1
v_call: TRBV11-3
d_call: .
cdr3_nt: TGTGCCAGCAGCACCCAAGGGACTCGAGCTTTCTTT
cdr3_aa: CASSTQGTRAFF

clone_size: .
j_call: TRBJ1-3
v_call: TRBV28
d_call: .
cdr3_nt: TGTGCCAGCAGTTGGGGAGGCGGGGGGTTTGGAAACACCATATATTTT
cdr3_aa: CASSWGGGGFGNTIYF

clone_size: .
j_call: TRBJ2-1
v_call: TRBV6-6
d_call: TRBD1
cdr3_nt: TGTGCCAGCCGGCAGGGGGACTCCTACAATGAGCAGTTCTTC
cdr3_aa: CASRQGDSYNEQFF

clone_size: .
j_call: TRBJ2-1
v_call: TRBV7-9
d_call: .
cdr3_nt: TGTGCCAGCAGCTTAGAGCCGCCTGAGCAGTTCTTC
cdr3_aa: CASSLEPPEQFF

clone_size: .
j_call: TRBJ2-1
v_call: TRBV4-3
d_call: TRBD2
cdr3_nt: TGCGCCAGCAGCCAGGGCGGGAGGTCCTACAATGAGCAGTTCTTC
cdr3_aa: CASSQGGRSYNEQFF

clone_size: .
j_call: TRBJ2-3
v_call: TRBV5-8
d_call: TRBD2
cdr3_nt: TGTGCCAGCAGCTTTGGGACTAGCGGCACAGATACGCAGTATTTT
cdr3_aa: CASSFGTSGTDTQYF

clone_size: .
j_call: TRBJ1-6
v_call: TRBV5-5
d_call: .
cdr3_nt: TGTGCCAGCAGCTTGGACGGCGGGGAGGTTTCACCCCTCCACTTT
cdr3_aa: CASSLDGGEVSPLHF

clone_size: once
j_call: TRBJ1-1
v_call: TRBV4-1
d_call: .
cdr3_nt: TGCGCCAGCAGTCGAATGCAGAAGTTCTCAGGCACTGAAGCTTTCTTT
cdr3_aa: CASSRMQKFSGTEAFF

clone_size: .
j_call: TRBJ1-3
v_call: TRBV30
d_call: .
cdr3_nt: TGTGCCTGGAGTGTATGGGGACTTGGGAGCTCTGGAAACACCATATATTTT
cdr3_aa: CAWSVWGLGSSGNTIYF

clone_size: .
j_call: TRBJ1-2
v_call: TRBV11-3
d_call: TRBD1
cdr3_nt: TGTGCCAGCAGCTCGGGGACAGGACCTAGGGGCTACACCTTC
cdr3_aa: CASSSGTGPRGYTF

clone_size: once
j_call: TRBJ1-1
v_call: TRBV5-4
d_call: .
cdr3_nt: TGTGCCAGCAGACTGGGACACCTTAACACTGAAGCTTTCTTT
cdr3_aa: CASRLGHLNTEAFF

clone_size: .
j_call: TRBJ2-6
v_call: TRBV7-3
d_call: .
cdr3_nt: TGTGCCAGCAGCTTAATGTCAGGGGGGACTGGGGCCAACGTCCTGACTTTC
cdr3_aa: CASSLMSGGTGANVLTF

clone_size: .
j_call: TRBJ2-5
v_call: TRBV4-1
d_call: TRBD2
cdr3_nt: TGCGCCAGCAGCCAAACTTCTAGCGGGGGGACGCTCGTCCAAGAGACCCAGTACTTC
cdr3_aa: CASSQTSSGGTLVQETQYF

clone_size: .
j_call: TRBJ2-3
v_call: TRBV7-2
d_call: TRBD2
cdr3_nt: TGTGCCAGCAGCTTAGTAGGGACTAGTGGGACAGATACGCAGTATTTT
cdr3_aa: CASSLVGTSGTDTQYF

clone_size: .
j_call: TRBJ2-2
v_call: TRBV7-2
d_call: .
cdr3_nt: TGTGCCAGCAGCTTAGTTTTCAGGGTGGACACCGGGGAGCTGTTTTTT
cdr3_aa: CASSLVFRVDTGELFF

clone_size: once
j_call: TRBJ1-2
v_call: TRBV6-6
d_call: .
cdr3_nt: TGTGCCAGCAGTTGGTTGATCGATGGGGGCATTTATGGCTACACCTTC
cdr3_aa: CASSWLIDGGIYGYTF

clone_size: .
j_call: TRBJ1-2
v_call: TRBV14
d_call: .
cdr3_nt: TGTGCCAGCAGCCAAGTGTTCTCCTATGGCTACACCTTC
cdr3_aa: CASSQVFSYGYTF

clone_size: .
j_call: TRBJ2-1
v_call: TRBV7-2
d_call: TRBD2
cdr3_nt: TGTGCCAGCAGCTTAGGAAGCGGGAGAGGAGCCTACAATGAGCAGTTCTTC
cdr3_aa: CASSLGSGRGAYNEQFF

clone_size: few
j_call: TRBJ1-5
v_call: TRBV6-5
d_call: .
cdr3_nt: TGTGCCAGCAGTTTGGGACTAAGCAATCAGCCCCAGCATTTT
cdr3_aa: CASSLGLSNQPQHF

clone_size: .
j_call: TRBJ1-2
v_call: TRBV21-1
d_call: .
cdr3_nt: TGTGCCAGCAGCAAAGCCGACAGGGGCTATGGCTACACCTTC
cdr3_aa: CASSKADRGYGYTF

clone_size: .
j_call: TRBJ1-1
v_call: TRBV7-8
d_call: TRBD1
cdr3_nt: TGTGCCAGCAGCTTACGAATAGGACAGGGAGGACCGAACACTGAAGCTTTCTTT
cdr3_aa: CASSLRIGQGGPNTEAFF

clone_size: .
j_call: TRBJ2-7
v_call: TRBV5-1
d_call: TRBD2
cdr3_nt: TGCGCCAGCAGCTTCGAGGGAGGGCCCTCCGAGCAGTACTTC
cdr3_aa: CASSFEGGPSEQYF

clone_size: .
j_call: TRBJ2-5
v_call: TRBV28
d_call: TRBD1
cdr3_nt: TGTGCCAGCAGCTTCGGACAGGAGAAAGAGACCCAGTACTTC
cdr3_aa: CASSFGQEKETQYF

clone_size: .
j_call: TRBJ2-7
v_call: TRBV6-1
d_call: TRBD2
cdr3_nt: TGTGCCAGCAGGGAAGGCGGGAGCATCTCCTACGAGCAGTACTTC
cdr3_aa: CASREGGSISYEQYF

clone_size: .
j_call: TRBJ2-5
v_call: TRBV6-6
d_call: TRBD1
cdr3_nt: TGTGCCAGCAGTTCGGGGACAGGGGTAGAGACCCAGTACTTC
cdr3_aa: CASSSGTGVETQYF

clone_size: .
j_call: TRBJ1-2
v_call: TRBV19
d_call: .
cdr3_nt: TGTGCCAGTAGTATAGATGCCAGGATTATTTATGGCTACACCTTC
cdr3_aa: CASSIDARIIYGYTF

clone_size: few
j_call: TRBJ1-6
v_call: TRBV4-2
d_call: .
cdr3_nt: TGTGCCAGCAGCCAAACCGGGGAGAAGGCCCTCCACTTT
cdr3_aa: CASSQTGEKALHF

clone_size: once
j_call: TRBJ2-5
v_call: TRBV15
d_call: TRBD1
cdr3_nt: TGTGCCACCAGCGGACAGGGGTCCGAGACCCAGTACTTC
cdr3_aa: CATSGQGSETQYF

clone_size: .
j_call: TRBJ1-1
v_call: TRBV7-9
d_call: TRBD1
cdr3_nt: TGTGCCAGCAGCCCGGGACAGTCTAACACTGAAGCTTTCTTT
cdr3_aa: CASSPGQSNTEAFF

clone_size: .
j_call: TRBJ1-4
v_call: TRBV27
d_call: TRBD1
cdr3_nt: TGTGCCAGCAGCAGGACAGGGCAGGCAACAACTAATGAAAAACTGTTTTTT
cdr3_aa: CASSRTGQATTNEKLFF

clone_size: once
j_call: TRBJ2-7
v_call: TRBV5-1
d_call: TRBD2
cdr3_nt: TGCGCCAGCAGCCTAGGGCGGGAGACCTACGAGCAGTACTTC
cdr3_aa: CASSLGRETYEQYF